Listed below are T cell receptor beta chains from one sample, sequenced in a study of blood T cell repertoires in COVID-19. The method was immunoSEQ multiplex PCR; TCRdb's version includes in-frame clones alone and lacks a portion of them. The table has 140,000 to 150,000 clones, just under 90% seen once. The specimen was peripheral blood. The receptors were sampled from a woman between 45 and 65 years old with active or convalescent COVID-19. Both conserved end residues are part of each CDR3. The D gene is left open where the match is weak. Clone size is shown for a subset of rows, as once, few, many or a class of expanded clone.

TRBJ1-1	TRBV6-2/TRBV6-3	-	-	CASSVQKLNTEAFF
TRBJ1-6	TRBV2	-	few	CASSEGGSSYNSPLHF
TRBJ1-2	TRBV15	TRBD1	-	CATSTRGQAISGYGYTF
TRBJ2-3	TRBV11-1	-	-	CASRGTGTDTQYF
TRBJ2-1	TRBV18	-	-	CASSPRGGANEQFF
TRBJ1-1	TRBV30	-	-	CAWTRRNTEAFF
TRBJ2-5	TRBV12-3/TRBV12-4	-	-	CASSFSSAETQYF
TRBJ2-7	TRBV5-1	TRBD1	-	CASSRTGSYEQYF
TRBJ2-2	TRBV5-6	-	-	CASSSTGPANTGELFF
TRBJ1-1	TRBV12-3/TRBV12-4	TRBD1	-	CASSPTGATGAFF